Below are 18 T cell receptor beta chains sequenced from a single sample in a study of response to subunit inactivated influenza vaccine. TCRdb called the RT-PCR reads again in MiXCR, with one record for every CDR3 protein. The sample holds 600,000 to 700,000 distinct CDR3 sequences; about 14% are singletons and the top ten take around 7.6%. Sequencing used PBMCs from blood, obtained less than 15 days before vaccination. Receptors originate from a man aged 45-65 years who received an inactivated influenza vaccine.

This clonotype was counted many times. The chain couples TRBV20-1 to TRBJ2-7; tentatively, D is TRBD2 (6 bases). Germline lookup yields CDR1 DFQATT and CDR2 SNEGSKA (reference sequence). The CDR3 spans 14 residues. Trimming removed 1 base from V and 3 bases from J, with 13 bases in between. The CDR3 DNA follows: TGCAGTGCTAGAGGGGTCGGTAGCGGCTACGAGCAGTACTTC. Translating gives CSARGVGSGYEQYF.

The CDR3 loop is CASSDSGASYNEQFF. CDR3 bases: TGTGCCAGCAGTGACTCTGGGGCCTCCTACAATGAGCAGTTCTTC. The V call is TRBV6-4, the J call TRBJ2-1, with D possibly TRBD1 on 5 matching bases. V was shortened by 0 bases and J by 0 bases, with 6 bases between the two germline ends. The CDR3 loop spans 15 amino acids. CDR1 is MRHNA and CDR2 is SNTAGT in the germline V gene.

The table lists this clonotype with a few counts. This rearrangement joins TRBV11-3 to TRBJ2-7; no clear D gene. Germline values: CDR1 SGHNT, CDR2 YENEEA. The ends were cut back, 5 bases at V and 9 bases at J, with 11 bases in the middle. This CDR3 spans 11 amino acids. The CDR3 loop reads CASSLTPRQYF. The CDR3 DNA is TGTGCCAGCAGCCTGACACCCCGGCAGTACTTC.

This clonotype appeared a few times. This sequence joins TRBV28 and TRBJ1-2; D remains unclear. CDR1 and CDR2 from the germline V gene are MDHEN and SYDVKM. This CDR3 spans 14 amino acids. V lost 6 bases and J lost 6, with 17 bases in between. This CDR3 reads CASRLGYGAHGYTF. In nucleotides, the CDR3 is TGTGCCAGCAGATTGGGGTACGGAGCTCATGGCTACACCTTC.

The genes are TRBV6-2 or TRBV6-3 and TRBJ2-3, with unresolved D. Germline V gene sequence: CDR1 MNHEY, CDR2 SVGEGT. The CDR3 loop spans 13 amino acids. Trimming cost V 0 bases and J 5 bases, with 6 bases left between them. CDR3 DNA: TGTGCCAGCAGTTACTCGGGGATAGATACGCAGTATTTT. It is translated as CASSYSGIDTQYF.

The chain carries TRBV6-5 and TRBJ2-3; 8 nucleotides match TRBD2. V was clipped by 4 bases and J by 4 bases; unmatched bases: 7. Germline V gene data show CDR1 as MNHEY and CDR2 as SVGAGI. This CDR3 has 15 residues. Here the CDR3 reads CASSSIAGKSDTQYF. DNA for the CDR3: TGTGCCAGCAGTTCCATAGCGGGGAAGTCAGATACGCAGTATTTT.

The chain has TRBV10-3 and TRBJ1-1, with D hard to call. Trimming removed 6 bases at V and 0 bases at J, with 11 bases between. The length of the CDR3 is 14 residues. The germline V gene has CDR1 ENHRY and CDR2 SYGVKD. CDR3 residues: CAIRDDGMNTEAFF. As DNA, the CDR3 is TGTGCCATCAGGGACGATGGGATGAACACTGAAGCTTTCTTT.

This clonotype has just a few counts. DNA for the CDR3: TGTGCCAGCAGCGACGGGAACCTCAACACCGGGGAGCTGTTTTTT. This sequence encodes CASSDGNLNTGELFF. The chain carries TRBV5-4 and TRBJ2-2; D may be TRBD2 (5 bases). V was clipped by 4 bases and J by 2 bases, with 12 bases between them. The CDR3 has 15 amino acids. Germline CDR1 reads SGHNT; CDR2 reads YYREEE (reference sequence).

The chain recombines TRBV15 with TRBJ2-4; 9 positions agree with TRBD1. Germline lookup yields CDR1 LNHNV and CDR2 YYDKDF (reference sequence). Trimming at V came to 11 bases and at J to 7 bases, leaving 15 bases not matched to a gene. The CDR3 extends over 15 amino acids. In nucleotides, the CDR3 is TGTGCCTCTGAAAGCATGGGACAGGGAACGAACATTCAGTACTTC. Translated: CASESMGQGTNIQYF.

V and J are TRBV29-1 and TRBJ1-1; no clear D gene. Germline CDR1 reads SQVTM; CDR2 reads ANQGSEA. The CDR3 runs to 13 residues. Trimming pared 4 bases from V and 1 base from J, leaving 10 bases between. CDR3 region: CSVGLQTNTEAFF. The CDR3 nucleotides read TGCAGCGTTGGGCTACAGACGAACACTGAAGCTTTCTTT.

The J gene is TRBJ2-1, the V gene TRBV20-1; 9 bases agree with TRBD2. Germline V gene lookup returns CDR1 DFQATT and CDR2 SNEGSKA (reference sequence). V was pared by 6 bases and J by 4 bases, with 7 bases of the junction left unmatched. The length of the CDR3 is 14 residues. The CDR3: CSAISGGPYNEQFF. The CDR3 coding sequence is TGCAGTGCAATAAGCGGGGGGCCATACAATGAGCAGTTCTTC.

This clonotype appeared a few times. The chain uses TRBV7-2 and TRBJ1-3; D uncertain. Germline V CDR1 and CDR2: SGHTA, FQGNSA. Trimming took off 5 bases at V and 0 bases at J, with 17 bases between the two ends. The CDR3 contains 17 residues. CDR3 sequence reads: CASSPWLRGPSGNTIYF. The CDR3 DNA follows: TGTGCCAGCAGCCCTTGGTTGAGAGGTCCCTCTGGAAACACCATATATTTT.

This clonotype showed up just a few times. The rearrangement joins TRBV24-1 to TRBJ2-2; 9 bases line up with TRBD1. Germline trimming cut 7 bases from V and 5 bases from J; bases unmatched to any gene: 10. Germline V gene lookup returns CDR1 KGHDR and CDR2 SFDVKD. CDR3 length: 16 amino acids. The CDR3 region has the DNA TGTGCCACCAGCCAAACAGGGACAGGGCTAACCGGGGAGCTGTTTTTT. Translation gives CATSQTGTGLTGELFF.

Only a few counts were recorded for this clonotype. The chain joins TRBV5-1 to TRBJ2-4; TRBD1 aligns across 10 bases. The V gene's germline CDR1 is SGHRS and CDR2 YFSETQ. The V and J ends lost 1 base and 10 bases, in that order; junction bases with no gene match: 5. The CDR3 runs to 14 residues. The CDR3 DNA is TGCGCCAGCAGCTTGCGACAGGGGGCCCGAATTCAGTACTTC. This gives the protein CASSLRQGARIQYF.

This clonotype appeared a few times. The chain joins TRBV2 to TRBJ1-1; 8 bases match TRBD1. This CDR3 has 15 residues. CDR1 is SNHLY and CDR2 is FYNNEI in the germline V gene. Losses at the gene ends were 5 bases for V and 0 bases for J; bases not matched to a gene: 5. CDR3 region: CASSQQGGLNTEAFF. The CDR3 DNA is TGTGCCAGCAGTCAACAGGGGGGATTGAACACTGAAGCTTTCTTT.

Here the CDR3 reads CASSLLAGPGETQYF. CDR3 sequence (DNA): TGTGCCAGCAGCTTGCTAGCGGGGCCTGGGGAGACCCAGTACTTC. The chain links TRBV11-2 to TRBJ2-5, with 9 bases that match TRBD2. The V segment lost 3 bases and the J segment 5 bases; nucleotides outside the gene matches: 7. Germline lookup yields CDR1 SGHAT and CDR2 FQNNGV. CDR3 size: 15 residues.

The rearrangement uses TRBV12-3 or TRBV12-4 and TRBJ1-3, with D maybe TRBD1 (5 bases). V was cut by 3 bases and J by 4 bases, with 13 bases left in between. CDR3 length: 15 residues. Written as DNA, the CDR3 is TGTGCCAGCAGTTTCCGGGACGCGGTAGGAAACACCATATATTTT. Translation gives CASSFRDAVGNTIYF.

This chain links TRBV5-1 with TRBJ1-4; D might be TRBD1 (5 bases). Germline values: CDR1 SGHRS, CDR2 YFSETQ. The CDR3 spans 14 residues. The V and J ends lost 1 base and 8 bases respectively, with 12 bases between them. The CDR3: CASSLSGPREKLFF. The CDR3 DNA reads as TGCGCCAGCAGCTTGTCAGGGCCGCGGGAAAAACTGTTTTTT. The variable domain in full, completed from reference TRBV5-1 and TRBJ1-4, reads KAGVTQTPRYLIKTRGQQVTLSCSPISGHRSVSWYQQTPGQGLQFLFEYFSETQRNKGNFPGRFSGRQFSNSRSEMNVSTLELGDSALYLCASSLSGPREKLFFGSGTQLSVL.